Sequencing of this T cell receptor (beta chain) was carried out in a study of cytomegalovirus exposure and HLA in healthy donors. The CDR3 consists of 16 residues. Germline-derived CDR1 and CDR2 are SGDLS and YYNGEE. Trimming shortened V by 4 bases and J by 3 bases, and 18 bases separated the two germline ends. The PCR contained 60 Vbeta and 13 Jbeta primers. TCRdb's copy holds only in-frame clones and misses some; the assay was immunoSEQ multiplex PCR. The sample has roughly 130,000 clones; 60% to 85% are singletons. The rearrangement links TRBV9 to TRBJ2-3, with TRBD1 as a possible D gene (6 bases). The sequence derives from a man between 18 and 35 years old in good health and CMV-seronegative. The material sequenced was PBMCs. CDR3 sequence: CASSSSGTFRTDTQYF. The CDR3 DNA sequence: TGTGCCAGCAGCTCGTCCGGGACATTCCGGACAGATACGCAGTATTTT.